The next 30 T cell receptor beta chains were all read from a single sample in a study of cytomegalovirus exposure and HLA in healthy donors. The PCR employed 60 Vbeta primers together with 13 Jbeta primers. Libraries were prepared by immunoSEQ multiplex PCR; TCRdb keeps only in-frame clonotypes and omits some of them. The data hold around 92,000 clones, with 81% observed a single time. Specimen: PBMCs. The receptors originated from a girl aged 2-15 years in good health and CMV-seropositive.

This clone was recorded a few times. The V call is TRBV2, the J call TRBJ1-5; tentative D call: TRBD1 (6 bases). Per germline, CDR1 SNHLY and CDR2 FYNNEI. The CDR3 consists of 15 residues. V was cut by 6 bases and J by 3 bases, with 15 bases left in between. This CDR3 is CASRARGVPNQPQHF. DNA of the CDR3: TGTGCCAGCAGGGCCAGGGGCGTTCCCAATCAGCCCCAGCATTTT.

V is TRBV19 and J is TRBJ1-5; 8 nucleotides align to TRBD1. Germline CDR1 and CDR2: LNHDA and SQIVND (reference sequence). The CDR3 has 14 amino acids. The junction had 7 bases not matched to a gene; V was cut back by 5 bases and J by 7 bases. The CDR3 protein is CASSSDRDGQPQHF. DNA of the CDR3: TGTGCCAGTAGTTCGGACAGGGACGGACAGCCCCAGCATTTT.

The CDR3 here is CASSEYLAGNEQFF. CDR3 nucleotides: TGTGCCAGCAGTGAATATCTGGCAGGGAATGAGCAGTTCTTC. The J gene is TRBJ2-1, the V gene TRBV25-1; D perhaps matches TRBD1 (5 bases). The CDR3 loop spans 14 amino acids. Germline CDR1 MGHDK, CDR2 SYGVNS. Trimming stripped 0 bases from V and 7 bases from J, with 10 bases between.

V is TRBV11-2 and J is TRBJ1-1; D is uncertain. The V end lost 1 base, the J end lost 4 bases, and 10 bases lay between the germline ends. CDR1 is SGHAT, CDR2 FQNNGV, per germline. CDR3 size: 14 residues. The CDR3 nucleotides read TGTGCCAGCAGCTTAGGGGTCCCGGGCACTGAAGCTTTCTTT. Its protein is CASSLGVPGTEAFF.

The V gene is TRBV19, the J gene TRBJ2-3; 10 bases are shared with TRBD2. Germline CDR1 reads LNHDA; CDR2 reads SQIVND (reference sequence). The CDR3 consists of 15 residues. The V segment lost 4 bases and the J segment 5 bases; nucleotides outside the gene matches: 6. The CDR3 protein is CASSKLAGNEDTQYF. CDR3 nucleotides: TGTGCCAGTAGTAAACTAGCGGGAAACGAAGATACGCAGTATTTT.

CDR3 bases: TGTGCCTGGAGTTATGCGGGAGGGCCTGGGACCCAGTACTTC. Residues: CAWSYAGGPGTQYF. V gene TRBV30 combines with J gene TRBJ2-5; 9 bases map to TRBD2. The V gene end was trimmed by 2 bases and the J gene end by 7 bases; junction bases not matched to a gene: 8. Germline-derived CDR1 and CDR2 are GTSNPN and SVGIG (reference sequence). This CDR3 region has 14 residues.

This clone was observed a handful of times. V and J are TRBV7-9 and TRBJ1-2; D not certain. This CDR3 contains 13 residues. Trimming removed 3 bases from V and 3 bases from J, with 8 bases in between. Germline V gene lookup returns CDR1 SEHNR and CDR2 FQNEAQ (reference sequence). CDR3 nucleotides: TGTGCCAGCAGCTTTCCCGGTTACTATGGCTACACCTTC. Protein: CASSFPGYYGYTF.

This rearrangement joins TRBV10-3 to TRBJ2-7; 9 bases fit TRBD2. The ends lost 10 bases at V and 4 bases at J; junction bases unmatched: 11. The CDR3 extends over 14 amino acids. CDR1 is ENHRY and CDR2 is SYGVKD in the germline V gene. This CDR3 is CATTYGAGGYEQYF. The CDR3 DNA reads TGTGCCACGACGTACGGGGCGGGAGGGTACGAGCAGTACTTC.

The J gene is TRBJ2-5, the V gene TRBV27; D ambiguous. Germline lookup yields CDR1 MNHEY and CDR2 SMNVEV (reference sequence). V lost 3 bases and J lost 1, with 6 bases in between. The CDR3 runs 13 residues. The CDR3: CASSLRFQETQYF. The CDR3 DNA sequence: TGTGCCAGCAGTTTGCGGTTCCAAGAGACCCAGTACTTC.

This chain connects TRBV7-8 to TRBJ1-2; D is ambiguous. V was clipped by 1 base and J by 2 bases, with 11 bases between them. The CDR3 extends over 15 amino acids. The V gene's germline CDR1 is SGHVS and CDR2 FQNEAQ. The CDR3: CASSLVLAGNYGYTF. Here the CDR3 DNA reads TGTGCCAGCAGCTTAGTTCTTGCCGGGAACTATGGCTACACCTTC.

The V and J genes are TRBV30 and TRBJ2-1; weak D call: TRBD2 (6 bases). From germline, CDR1 is GTSNPN and CDR2 SVGIG (reference sequence). Trimming took off 5 bases at V and 3 bases at J, with 11 bases between the two ends. CDR3 size: 13 residues. CDR3 loop: CAWGASDYNEQFF. The CDR3 DNA sequence: TGTGCCTGGGGGGCTAGCGACTACAATGAGCAGTTCTTC.

This clone showed up just a few times. J is TRBJ2-1 and V is TRBV29-1; 8 bases align to TRBD2. The V gene's germline CDR1 is SQVTM and CDR2 ANQGSEA. V trimming: 7 bases; J trimming: 1 base; junction bases outside the gene matches: 6. The CDR3 runs to 14 residues. CDR3 region: CSALLAASYNEQFF. In DNA form, the CDR3 reads TGCAGCGCCCTACTAGCGGCATCCTACAATGAGCAGTTCTTC.

The chain employs TRBV30 and TRBJ1-2; D possibly corresponds to TRBD1 (6 bases). V shed 2 bases and J shed 2 bases, with 9 bases lying between them. Per the germline V gene, CDR1 is GTSNPN and CDR2 is SVGIG (reference sequence). There are 13 residues in the CDR3. CDR3 nucleotide sequence: TGTGCCTGGAGTTACACAGGGAACTATGGCTACACCTTC. Protein product: CAWSYTGNYGYTF.

This clone was seen once. The V call is TRBV5-1, the J call TRBJ2-7; D perhaps matches TRBD2 (6 bases). Germline V gene lookup returns CDR1 SGHRS and CDR2 YFSETQ. V was clipped by 1 base and J by 2 bases, with 13 bases between them. The length of the CDR3 is 15 residues. CDR3 bases: TGCGCCAGCAGCTTGAGGGCTAGCGAGGCCTACGAGCAGTACTTC. Encoded protein: CASSLRASEAYEQYF.

This clone came up a few times. The chain links TRBV4-3 to TRBJ2-1; TRBD2 is a possible D gene (6 bases). Germline loops: CDR1 LGHNA, CDR2 YSLEER. The V end was cut by 0 bases, the J end by 4 bases, with 13 bases between. The CDR3 spans 16 residues. The CDR3 region is CASSQESGTPYNEQFF. The CDR3 region has the DNA TGCGCCAGCAGCCAAGAATCTGGGACTCCTTACAATGAGCAGTTCTTC.

This clone has just one count. CDR3 DNA: TGTGCCAGCAGTCAACCGGGTACCTCCTACAATGAGCAGTTCTTC. Encoded protein: CASSQPGTSYNEQFF. This chain joins TRBV25-1 and TRBJ2-1, with D uncertain. The germline gives CDR1 MGHDK, CDR2 SYGVNS. The length of the CDR3 is 15 residues. V lost 5 bases and J 0 bases, leaving 11 bases between the germline ends.

Comments on this clone: The same CDR3 is also encoded by other DNA sequences in this sample. This rearrangement joins TRBV5-6 to TRBJ2-5, with 8 bases identical to TRBD2. The V and J ends lost 4 bases and 5 bases, in that order; junction bases with no gene match: 13. This CDR3 comprises 16 residues. Germline CDR1 and CDR2: SGHDT and YYEEEE. The CDR3 protein is CASSRGGGGQGETQYF. The CDR3 DNA sequence: TGTGCCAGCAGCCGGGGGGGCGGGGGGCAAGGGGAGACCCAGTACTTC.

This clone was detected only a few times. The rearrangement uses TRBV6-5 and TRBJ2-1, with 7 bases matching TRBD2. Trimming cost V 8 bases and J 3 bases; bases outside gene matches: 7. CDR3 length: 14 residues. The germline V gene encodes CDR1 MNHEY and CDR2 SVGAGI. CDR3 coding DNA: TGTGCCAGCCCAAGCGGGGCGGACTACAATGAGCAGTTCTTC. Protein: CASPSGADYNEQFF.

This chain connects TRBV2 to TRBJ1-2, with TRBD1 identical over 7 bases. Trimming took 3 bases from V and 0 from J; bases not matched to a gene: 7. The CDR3 extends over 16 amino acids. From germline, CDR1 is SNHLY and CDR2 FYNNEI. CDR3 sequence (DNA): TGTGCCAGCAGTGAGGCAGGGGGTGTATCTAACTATGGCTACACCTTC. It is translated as CASSEAGGVSNYGYTF.

The rearrangement links TRBV7-6 to TRBJ2-5, with D perhaps matching TRBD1 (7 bases). The V end lost 5 bases, the J end lost 4 bases, and 14 bases lay between the germline ends. Germline V gives CDR1 SGHVS, CDR2 FNYEAQ. The CDR3 runs to 14 residues. CDR3 in amino acids: CASSAQGGGETQYF. The CDR3 region has the DNA TGTGCCAGCAGCGCGCAGGGGGGTGGAGAGACCCAGTACTTC.

The DNA of the CDR3 is TGTGCCAGCAGTTTACCCCCTAGCACAGATACGCAGTATTTT. It yields the protein CASSLPPSTDTQYF. The V call is TRBV27, the J call TRBJ2-3; D ambiguous. The V gene's germline CDR1 is MNHEY and CDR2 SMNVEV (reference sequence). The CDR3 length is 14 residues. Between the trimmed V and J ends, which lost 2 bases and 0 bases, there was a span of 6 bases.

This chain links TRBV5-6 with TRBJ2-7, with D possibly TRBD2 on 5 matching bases. Germline V gene lookup returns CDR1 SGHDT and CDR2 YYEEEE. The CDR3 length is 16 residues. With 0 bases removed from V and 0 bases from J, the gap between germline ends came to 13 bases. In DNA form, the CDR3 reads TGTGCCAGCAGCTTGGGAGGGCCTCCCAGCTCCTACGAGCAGTACTTC. Protein: CASSLGGPPSSYEQYF.

The CDR3 region is CSAYQGGVQYF. The CDR3, as DNA: TGCAGTGCCTATCAGGGGGGAGTGCAGTATTTT. J is TRBJ2-3 and V is TRBV20-1; the D gene is possibly TRBD1 (7 bases). Germline V CDR1 and CDR2: DFQATT, SNEGSKA (reference sequence). V was clipped by 6 bases and J by 11 bases, with 15 bases between them. The CDR3 runs to 11 residues.

This clone was seen once. This chain joins TRBV21-1 and TRBJ1-5. TRBV21-1 is shown as a pseudogene. CDR3 length: 17 amino acids. CDR3 bases: TGTGCCAGCAGCAGAAAGGGGGAGGGGATGTGGAATCAGCCCCAGCATTTT. Its translation is CASSRKGEGMWNQPQHF.

The chain has TRBV30 and TRBJ1-4; unclear D gene. V gave up 3 bases and J gave up 3 bases, with 8 bases separating them. The CDR3 covers 13 residues. The germline V gene encodes CDR1 GTSNPN and CDR2 SVGIG (reference sequence). Written as DNA, the CDR3 is TGTGCCTGGAGCCTCCGGGCTAATGAAAAACTGTTTTTT. Translation: CAWSLRANEKLFF.

The chain recombines TRBV4-1 with TRBJ2-5, with D perhaps TRBD2 (5 bases). The CDR3 totals 14 residues. Trimming removed 1 base at V and 1 base at J, with 7 bases between. Germline V lookup: CDR1 MGHRA, CDR2 YSYEKL. The CDR3 coding sequence is TGCGCCAGCAGCCAAGGGAGGCTCCAAGAGACCCAGTACTTC. Encoded protein: CASSQGRLQETQYF.

The V call is TRBV2, the J call TRBJ2-7; TRBD1 might be the D (6 bases). The CDR3 is made up of 12 amino acids. V was shortened by 8 bases and J by 4 bases, with 12 bases between the two germline ends. The V gene's germline CDR1 is SNHLY and CDR2 FYNNEI. CDR3 sequence: CASGGRGYEQYF. For the CDR3, the DNA is TGTGCCAGCGGGGGCAGGGGATACGAGCAGTACTTC.

The chain employs TRBV28 and TRBJ2-1; D may be TRBD2 (5 bases). This CDR3 region has 15 residues. The V end was cut by 4 bases, the J end by 4 bases, with 14 bases between. Germline lookup yields CDR1 MDHEN and CDR2 SYDVKM. CDR3: CASSSHLGLYNEQFF. The CDR3 DNA is TGTGCCAGCAGTTCCCATCTTGGACTTTACAATGAGCAGTTCTTC. The variable domain in full, completed from reference TRBV28 and TRBJ2-1, reads DVKVTQSSRYLVKRTGEKVFLECVQDMDHENMFWYRQDPGLGLRLIYFSYDVKMKEKGDIPEGYSVSREKKERFSLILESASTNQTSMYLCASSSHLGLYNEQFFGPGTRLTVL.

The chain employs TRBV25-1 and TRBJ2-1, with 8 nucleotides matching TRBD2. The germline gives CDR1 MGHDK, CDR2 SYGVNS. After removal of 1 base from V and 4 bases from J, the junction contained 9 bases not matched to a gene. The CDR3 length is 17 residues. The CDR3 loop reads CASSEFTGLVRYNEQFF. CDR3 sequence (DNA): TGTGCCAGCAGTGAATTTACGGGACTAGTAAGATACAATGAGCAGTTCTTC.

J is TRBJ1-5 and V is TRBV28; possible D gene TRBD1, 5 bases. This CDR3 comprises 12 residues. CDR1 is MDHEN, CDR2 SYDVKM, per germline. Trimming shortened V by 3 bases and J by 11 bases, and 11 bases separated the two germline ends. The CDR3 sequence: CASSFQGMAQHF. Here the CDR3 DNA reads TGTGCCAGCAGTTTCCAGGGCATGGCCCAGCATTTT.